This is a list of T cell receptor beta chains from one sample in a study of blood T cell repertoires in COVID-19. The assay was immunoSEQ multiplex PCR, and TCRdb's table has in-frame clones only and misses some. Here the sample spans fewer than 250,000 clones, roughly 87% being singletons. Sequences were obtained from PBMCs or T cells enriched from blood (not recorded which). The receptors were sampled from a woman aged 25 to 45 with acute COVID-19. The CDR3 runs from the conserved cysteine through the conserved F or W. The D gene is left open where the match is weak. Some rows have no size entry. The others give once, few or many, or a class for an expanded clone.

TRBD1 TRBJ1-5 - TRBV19 CASSMSRTGVPNQPQHF TGTGCCAGTAGTATGTCAAGGACAGGGGTCCCCAATCAGCCCCAGCATTTT
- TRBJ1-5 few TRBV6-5 CASSYSTGDNQPQHF TGTGCCAGCAGTTACTCAACAGGAGACAATCAGCCCCAGCATTTT
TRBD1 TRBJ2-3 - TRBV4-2 CASSQRRDRGTDTQYF TGTGCCAGCAGCCAGCGCCGGGACAGGGGCACAGATACGCAGTATTTT
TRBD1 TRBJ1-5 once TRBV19 CASSIGQGQISNQPQHF TGTGCCAGTAGTATCGGACAGGGGCAGATTAGCAATCAGCCCCAGCATTTT
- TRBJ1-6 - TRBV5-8 CASSLLEPLAPLHF TGTGCCAGCAGCTTACTAGAACCCCTGGCACCCCTCCACTTT
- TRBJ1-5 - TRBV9 CASSVGQDSNQPQHF TGTGCCAGCAGCGTAGGACAGGACAGCAATCAGCCCCAGCATTTT
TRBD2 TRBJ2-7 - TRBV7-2 CASSLTPGLRIYEQYF TGTGCCAGCAGCCTGACACCGGGACTAAGAATCTACGAGCAGTACTTC
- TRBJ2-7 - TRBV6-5 CASSYSRGGYEQYF TGTGCCAGCAGTTACTCCCGAGGAGGTTACGAGCAGTACTTC
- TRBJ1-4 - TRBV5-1 CASSLVSSGQSNEKLFF TGCGCCAGCAGCTTGGTTTCCTCCGGACAGAGCAATGAAAAACTGTTTTTT
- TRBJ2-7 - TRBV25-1 CASSEDSSYEQYF TGTGCCAGCAGTGAAGACAGTTCCTACGAGCAGTACTTC
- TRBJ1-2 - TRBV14 CASDDGQTYPPRKGYTF TGTGCCAGCGATGACGGACAGACCTATCCCCCAAGGAAGGGCTACACCTTC
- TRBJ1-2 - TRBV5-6 CASSVRIEGYTF TGTGCCAGCAGCGTGCGAATTGAGGGCTACACCTTC
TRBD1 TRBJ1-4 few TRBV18 CASSSTTGEDTNEKLFF TGTGCCAGCTCATCAACCACAGGGGAGGATACTAATGAAAAACTGTTTTTT
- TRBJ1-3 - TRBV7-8 CASSLVQSNTIYF TGTGCCAGCAGCTTAGTTCAGTCAAACACCATATATTTT
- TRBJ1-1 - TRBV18 CASSSRDTENTEAFF TGTGCCAGCTCATCCCGGGACACGGAAAACACTGAAGCTTTCTTT
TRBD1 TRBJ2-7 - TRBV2 CASKGQIDEQYF TGTGCCAGCAAGGGACAGATCGACGAGCAGTACTTC
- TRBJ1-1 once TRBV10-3 CASTSGGTEAFF TGTGCCTCCACCAGCGGGGGCACTGAAGCTTTCTTT
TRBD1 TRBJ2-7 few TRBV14 CASSDSQGAKIYEQYF TGTGCCAGCAGCGACTCACAGGGGGCGAAGATCTACGAGCAGTACTTC
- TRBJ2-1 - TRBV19 CASSPSTVDSYNEQFF TGTGCCAGTAGTCCCTCTACGGTAGACTCCTACAATGAGCAGTTCTTC
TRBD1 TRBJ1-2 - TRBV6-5 CASSYSGQGVNGYTF TGTGCCAGCAGTTACTCGGGACAGGGAGTCAATGGCTACACCTTC
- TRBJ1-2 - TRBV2 CASRDIGSNYGYTF TGTGCCAGCAGAGACATCGGTTCTAACTATGGCTACACCTTC
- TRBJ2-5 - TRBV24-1 CATSDWRGETQYF TGTGCCACCAGTGATTGGCGGGGCGAGACCCAGTACTTC